A single sample is the source of the 23 T cell receptor beta chains below, sequenced in a study of blood T cells in healthy people across ages (dated by TCRdb to 2014 to 2015). Library construction relied on 5' RACE. These reads were obtained on an Illumina HiSeq 2500. A second PCR of about 7 to 12 cycles was performed with a sample-barcoded 5' primer and a J-beta primer mix. Through fastp at Q25 and MiXCR, TCRdb rebuilt clones from the public reads, retaining in-frame beta chains. Each record represents a unique CDR3 protein, reported with the most common genes and DNA among its rows. This sample is represented by about 1.8 million distinct CDR3 sequences; roughly 49% of them were singletons. The biggest ten clones account for less than 2.5% of the sample. The sequencing input was blood. These TCRs come from a woman aged 40 to 55 in good health.

This clonotype was counted only a few times. This chain connects TRBV7-3 to TRBJ2-1; 9 nucleotides match TRBD2. In germline, CDR1 is SGHTA, CDR2 FQGTGA. The CDR3 consists of 18 residues. Germline trimming cut 2 bases from V and 4 bases from J; bases unmatched to any gene: 12. In DNA, the CDR3 is TGTGCCAGCAGCTTACAGGGTCCGCGGGGGGGCCCGTACAATGAGCAGTTCTTC. This sequence encodes CASSLQGPRGGPYNEQFF.

The gene calls are TRBV27 and TRBJ2-6; TRBD1 might be the D (5 bases). The length of the CDR3 is 17 residues. Germline V gives CDR1 MNHEY, CDR2 SMNVEV (reference sequence). The V gene lost 6 bases and the J gene lost 2 bases, with 17 bases spanning the gap. The CDR3 sequence is CASRQDVTFPGANVLTF. CDR3 bases: TGTGCCAGCAGACAGGACGTCACCTTCCCTGGGGCCAACGTCCTGACTTTC.

This clonotype has only a few counts. The genes are TRBV24-1 and TRBJ2-1; D may be TRBD2 (6 bases). The CDR3 has 14 residues. V was clipped by 7 bases and J by 9 bases, with 18 bases between them. Germline-derived CDR1 and CDR2 are KGHDR and SFDVKD. The CDR3 DNA reads as TGTGCCACCAGCGACCCCCTACTAGCCGGTGAGCAGTTCTTC. As protein: CATSDPLLAGEQFF.

This chain connects TRBV5-6 to TRBJ2-5; TRBD2 aligns across 8 bases. The germline CDR1 and CDR2 sequences are SGHDT and YYEEEE. V was pared by 3 bases and J by 4 bases, with 11 bases of the junction left unmatched. The CDR3 loop spans 16 amino acids. CDR3 DNA sequence: TGTGCCAGCAGCTCCTACGGGAGGGGGGGCCGAGAGACCCAGTACTTC. Translated: CASSSYGRGGRETQYF.

The rearrangement uses TRBV12-5 and TRBJ2-4; TRBD2 might be the D (5 bases). The J call may be mistaken, given a closer DNA end match to TRBJ2-5. This CDR3 has 13 residues. Germline values: CDR1 LGHNT, CDR2 FRNRAP. The CDR3 spells CASGLSVEATQYF. DNA of the CDR3: TGTGCTAGTGGTTTGTCAGTGGAGGCGACCCAGTACTTC.

The gene calls are TRBV7-2 and TRBJ1-5; D remains unclear. Germline CDR1 is SGHTA and CDR2 is FQGNSA. The CDR3 spans 13 residues. Trimming removed 0 bases from V and 5 bases from J, with 5 bases in between. CDR3 protein: CASSLARDQPQHF. The CDR3 DNA reads as TGTGCCAGCAGCTTAGCGAGGGATCAGCCCCAGCATTTT.

This clonotype was counted a few times. The chain uses TRBV10-2 and TRBJ1-2, with D unresolved. V lost 4 bases and J lost 3, with 9 bases in between. CDR1 WSHSY and CDR2 SAAADI come from the germline V gene. There are 13 residues in the CDR3. CDR3 coding DNA: TGCGCCAGCAGTGGGCAGACTGACTATGGCTACACCTTC. Residues: CASSGQTDYGYTF.

A few counts support this clonotype. The chain combines TRBV12-3 or TRBV12-4 with TRBJ2-5; D gene uncertain. The CDR3 has 14 residues. V dropped 4 bases and J dropped 1 base, with 10 bases sitting between them. Here the CDR3 DNA reads TGTGCCAGCAGTTCATCACAGATCCAAGAGACCCAGTACTTC. This gives the protein CASSSSQIQETQYF.

The chain uses TRBV27 and TRBJ2-1; the match to TRBD1 covers 8 bases. Germline loops: CDR1 MNHEY, CDR2 SMNVEV (reference sequence). The CDR3 runs 14 residues. With 7 bases clipped from V and 5 bases from J, the junction kept 7 bases outside the gene matches. CDR3 bases: TGTGCCAGCACTTGGACAGGGCGGGACAATGAGCAGTTCTTC. Translation gives CASTWTGRDNEQFF.

The V call is TRBV18, the J call TRBJ1-2; D unresolved. CDR3 length equals 14 residues. Germline loops: CDR1 KGHSH, CDR2 LQKENI. V was trimmed by 2 bases and J by 0 bases, leaving 7 bases between them. CDR3 region: CASSPAGSNYGYTF. The CDR3 bases are TGTGCCAGCTCACCAGCCGGGTCTAACTATGGCTACACCTTC.

In regard to this clonotype: A much larger clone differs from this one at a single base, so this may be a read error. The genes are TRBV2 and TRBJ2-3; D gene uncertain. Germline V gives CDR1 SNHLY, CDR2 FYNNEI. This CDR3 has 12 residues. Deletions cut 7 bases from V and 2 bases from J, with 7 bases between. The CDR3 here is CASIQTTDTQYF. The DNA for the CDR3 is TGTGCCAGCATCCAGACCACAGATACGCAGTATTTT.

The rearrangement joins TRBV4-3 to TRBJ2-4; D is possibly TRBD1 (6 bases). This CDR3 has 16 residues. The V end was cut by 3 bases, the J end by 6 bases, with 18 bases between. Germline assignment: CDR1 LGHNA and CDR2 YSLEER. The CDR3, as DNA: TGCGCCAGCAGCCAGACGTCCGGGACAACCTCAAACATTCAGTACTTC. Residues: CASSQTSGTTSNIQYF.

This clonotype was found a few times. V usage is TRBV20-1 and J usage is TRBJ2-5; maybe TRBD1 (6 bases). With 3 bases removed from V and 5 bases from J, the gap between germline ends came to 13 bases. The CDR3 has 13 amino acids. In germline, CDR1 is DFQATT, CDR2 SNEGSKA (reference sequence). The CDR3 here is CSARGQLGETQYF. The DNA for the CDR3 is TGCAGTGCTAGGGGACAACTGGGGGAGACCCAGTACTTC.

V and J are TRBV4-1 and TRBJ1-2; D remains ambiguous. Germline-derived CDR1 and CDR2 are MGHRA and YSYEKL. The CDR3 length is 15 residues. V was cut by 0 bases and J by 6 bases, with 14 bases left in between. The CDR3 region is CASSQDDTSAHGYTF. In DNA, the CDR3 is TGCGCCAGCAGCCAAGATGACACCTCAGCCCATGGCTACACCTTC.

The rearrangement links TRBV5-1 to TRBJ2-3; 11 positions agree with TRBD2. Germline V gives CDR1 SGHRS, CDR2 YFSETQ. The CDR3 has 16 amino acids. The junction had 7 bases not matched to a gene; V was cut back by 3 bases and J by 4 bases. In DNA form, the CDR3 reads TGCGCCAGCAGCTCGGACCTAGCGGGGGGATCAGATACGCAGTATTTT. Residues: CASSSDLAGGSDTQYF.

This clonotype was found a few times. CDR3 protein: CSVRQGRGEQFF. CDR3 bases: TGCAGCGTTCGGCAGGGAAGGGGTGAGCAGTTCTTC. This chain joins TRBV29-1 and TRBJ2-1; a possible D gene is TRBD1 (5 bases). The CDR3 length is 12 residues. The V end was cut by 5 bases, the J end by 9 bases, with 14 bases between. Looked up from germline, CDR1 is SQVTM and CDR2 is ANQGSEA.

V gene TRBV27 combines with J gene TRBJ2-1; 9 nucleotides match TRBD2. The CDR3 runs to 17 residues. V lost 7 bases and J lost 0; bases outside the gene matches: 10. Germline loops: CDR1 MNHEY, CDR2 SMNVEV (reference sequence). The CDR3, as DNA: TGTGCCAGCACCATAGGGCTAGCGGGGAGCTCCTACAATGAGCAGTTCTTC. It encodes CASTIGLAGSSYNEQFF.

V is TRBV20-1 and J is TRBJ1-1; D possibly corresponds to TRBD1 (6 bases). The length of the CDR3 is 14 residues. Trimming cost V 3 bases and J 1 base, with 12 bases left between them. Germline CDR1 reads DFQATT; CDR2 reads SNEGSKA (reference sequence). The CDR3 bases are TGCAGTGCTAGTGAGGGACACCAGAACACTGAAGCTTTCTTT. Translating it yields CSASEGHQNTEAFF.

This clonotype was counted between two and nine times. The gene calls are TRBV20-1 and TRBJ2-3, with 10 bases lining up with TRBD2. Germline loops: CDR1 DFQATT, CDR2 SNEGSKA (reference sequence). The CDR3 is made up of 18 amino acids. J was trimmed by 4 bases and V by 0 bases; bases with no gene match: 13. The CDR3 coding sequence is TGCAGTGCTAGAGATAACAGGGTCGGGCTAGCGGGGGCAGATACGCAGTATTTT. Amino acid sequence: CSARDNRVGLAGADTQYF.

This CDR3 reads CASSPLGQGYTETQYF. The CDR3 DNA sequence: TGTGCCAGCAGTCCCTTAGGACAGGGGTACACAGAGACCCAGTACTTC. The chain carries TRBV12-3 or TRBV12-4 and TRBJ2-5, with 9 bases identical to TRBD1. J lost 4 bases, V lost 5 bases, and 11 bases had no gene match. The CDR3 covers 16 residues.

The CDR3 loop reads CASSDKGQLIYGYTF. In nucleotides, the CDR3 is TGTGCCAGCAGTGACAAGGGACAGCTAATATATGGCTACACCTTC. The chain employs TRBV5-6 and TRBJ1-2, with 7 bases aligning to TRBD1. Germline values: CDR1 SGHDT, CDR2 YYEEEE. With V trimmed by 5 bases and J by 5 bases, 12 bases remained unmatched. This CDR3 spans 15 amino acids.

This clonotype was observed a few times. The V call is TRBV4-3, the J call TRBJ2-5, with 11 bases that match TRBD2. This CDR3 is 16 amino acids long. Germline lookup yields CDR1 LGHNA and CDR2 YSLEER. Trimming removed 0 bases from V and 6 bases from J; junction bases left unmatched: 6. CDR3 sequence: CASSQDSGGALKTQYF. CDR3 in DNA: TGCGCCAGCAGCCAAGATAGCGGGGGGGCCTTAAAGACCCAGTACTTC.

This clonotype showed up just a few times. The chain couples TRBV12-3 or TRBV12-4 to TRBJ2-6; 7 nucleotides match TRBD1. The CDR3 is made up of 18 amino acids. Losses at the gene ends were 5 bases for V and 0 bases for J; bases not matched to a gene: 10. CDR3 residues: CASSHRQGAISGANVLTF. The CDR3 DNA reads TGTGCCAGCAGTCACAGACAGGGAGCAATCTCTGGGGCCAACGTCCTGACTTTC.